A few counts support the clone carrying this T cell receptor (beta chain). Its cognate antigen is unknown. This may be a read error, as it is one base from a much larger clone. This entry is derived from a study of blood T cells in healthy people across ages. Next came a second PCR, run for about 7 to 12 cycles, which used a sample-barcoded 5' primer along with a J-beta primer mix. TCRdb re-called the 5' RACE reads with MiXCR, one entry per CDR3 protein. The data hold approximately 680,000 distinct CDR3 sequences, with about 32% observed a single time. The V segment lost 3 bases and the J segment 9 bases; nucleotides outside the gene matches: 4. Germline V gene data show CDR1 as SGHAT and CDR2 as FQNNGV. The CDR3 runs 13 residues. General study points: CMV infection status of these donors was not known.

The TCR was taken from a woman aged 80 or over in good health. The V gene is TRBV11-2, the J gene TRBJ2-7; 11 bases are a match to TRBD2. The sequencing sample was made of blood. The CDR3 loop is CASSFLAGGGQYF. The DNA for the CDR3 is TGTGCCAGCAGCTTTCTAGCGGGGGGCGGGCAGTACTTC.